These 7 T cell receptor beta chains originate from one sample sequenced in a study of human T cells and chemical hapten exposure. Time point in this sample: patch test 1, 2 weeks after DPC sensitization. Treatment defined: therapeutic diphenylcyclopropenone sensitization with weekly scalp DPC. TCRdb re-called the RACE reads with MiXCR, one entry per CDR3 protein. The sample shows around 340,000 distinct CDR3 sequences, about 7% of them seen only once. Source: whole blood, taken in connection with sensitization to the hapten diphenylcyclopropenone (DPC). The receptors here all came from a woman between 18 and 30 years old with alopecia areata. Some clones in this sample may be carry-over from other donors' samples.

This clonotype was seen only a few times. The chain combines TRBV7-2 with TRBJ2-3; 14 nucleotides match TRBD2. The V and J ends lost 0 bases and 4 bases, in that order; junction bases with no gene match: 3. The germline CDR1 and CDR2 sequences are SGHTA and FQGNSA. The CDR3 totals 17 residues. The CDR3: CASSLAMTSGGADTQYF. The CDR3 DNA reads TGTGCCAGCAGCTTAGCGATGACTAGCGGGGGGGCAGATACGCAGTATTTT.

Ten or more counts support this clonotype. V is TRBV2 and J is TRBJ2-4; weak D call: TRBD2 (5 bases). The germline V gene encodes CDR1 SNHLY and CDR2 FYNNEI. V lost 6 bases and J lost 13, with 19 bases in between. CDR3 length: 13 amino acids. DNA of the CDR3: TGTGCCAGCAGAGACGACGGGAAAAGAAACCAGTACTTC. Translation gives CASRDDGKRNQYF.

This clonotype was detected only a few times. CDR3 sequence reads: CSARGDRSDGYTF. For the CDR3, the DNA is TGCAGTGCTAGAGGAGACAGATCGGATGGCTACACCTTC. The gene calls are TRBV20-1 and TRBJ1-2; D possibly corresponds to TRBD1 (5 bases). Germline V gene lookup returns CDR1 DFQATT and CDR2 SNEGSKA (reference sequence). Trimming removed 1 base at V and 6 bases at J, with 12 bases between. This CDR3 is 13 amino acids long.

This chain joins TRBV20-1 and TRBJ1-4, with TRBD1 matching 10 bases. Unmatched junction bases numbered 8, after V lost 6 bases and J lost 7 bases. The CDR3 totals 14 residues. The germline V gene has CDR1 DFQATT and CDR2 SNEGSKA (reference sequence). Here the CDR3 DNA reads TGCAGTGCAGTTCCGGGACAGGGGACTGAAAAACTGTTTTTT. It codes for CSAVPGQGTEKLFF.

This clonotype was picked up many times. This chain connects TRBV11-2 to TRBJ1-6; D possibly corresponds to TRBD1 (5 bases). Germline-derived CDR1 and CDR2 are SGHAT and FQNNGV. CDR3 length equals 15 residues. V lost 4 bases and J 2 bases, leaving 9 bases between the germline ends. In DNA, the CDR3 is TGTGCCAGCAGCTCCCAGGGACCCTATAATTCACCCCTCCACTTT. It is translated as CASSSQGPYNSPLHF.

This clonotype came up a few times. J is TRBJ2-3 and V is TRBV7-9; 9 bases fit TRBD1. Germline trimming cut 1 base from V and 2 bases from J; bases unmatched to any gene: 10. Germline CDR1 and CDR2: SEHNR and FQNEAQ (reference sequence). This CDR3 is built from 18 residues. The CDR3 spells CASSLGGTGIPYTDTQYF. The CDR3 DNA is TGTGCCAGCAGCTTAGGTGGGACAGGGATCCCCTACACAGATACGCAGTATTTT.

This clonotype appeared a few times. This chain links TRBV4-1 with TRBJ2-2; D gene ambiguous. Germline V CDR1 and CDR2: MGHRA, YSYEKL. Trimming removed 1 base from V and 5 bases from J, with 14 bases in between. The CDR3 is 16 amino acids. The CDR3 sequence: CASSQALIGLTGELFF. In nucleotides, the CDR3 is TGCGCCAGCAGCCAAGCATTAATTGGGCTGACCGGGGAGCTGTTTTTT.